One sample yielded the 5 T cell receptor beta chains listed below, sequenced in a study of blood T cells in healthy people across ages. Together with a sample-barcoded 5' primer, a J-beta primer mix was included in a second PCR lasting roughly 7 to 11 cycles. TCRdb fed the 5' RACE reads into MiXCR, producing one record per CDR3 protein. The data hold around 2 million distinct CDR3 sequences, with roughly 43% observed a single time. The specimen was blood. The receptors here all came from a human donor in good health.

The genes are TRBV12-3 or TRBV12-4 and TRBJ2-7, with D perhaps matching TRBD1 (6 bases). This CDR3 is built from 13 residues. The V end was cut by 5 bases, the J end by 5 bases, with 13 bases between. This chain's CDR3 is CASSTGILNEQYF. Written as DNA, the CDR3 is TGTGCCAGCAGTACAGGGATCTTGAACGAGCAGTACTTC.

The chain joins TRBV28 to TRBJ2-2, with D tentatively TRBD1 (6 bases). The CDR3 is made up of 13 amino acids. V lost 7 bases and J 5 bases, leaving 11 bases between the germline ends. Germline CDR1 is MDHEN and CDR2 is SYDVKM. CDR3 protein: CASTHQGTGELFF. The CDR3, as DNA: TGTGCCAGCACCCATCAGGGGACCGGGGAGCTGTTTTTT.

This clonotype was seen a few times. Here the CDR3 DNA reads TGCAGTGCTCGCAGGGTGAATCAGCCCCAGCATTTT. It specifies CSARRVNQPQHF. The V gene is TRBV20-1, the J gene TRBJ1-5; weak D call: TRBD1 (5 bases). The CDR3 has 12 residues. The V gene's germline CDR1 is DFQATT and CDR2 SNEGSKA (reference sequence). The ends were cut back, 5 bases at V and 4 bases at J, with 9 bases in the middle.

This chain joins TRBV15 and TRBJ2-5; 8 positions agree with TRBD2. This CDR3 region has 16 residues. V lost 3 bases, J lost 2 bases, and 8 bases stayed unmatched. Germline CDR1 is LNHNV and CDR2 is YYDKDF (reference sequence). CDR3 loop: CATSRSRGVPQETQYF. The CDR3 nucleotides read TGTGCCACCAGCAGGTCGCGGGGGGTCCCACAAGAGACCCAGTACTTC.

The rearrangement uses TRBV20-1 and TRBJ2-1; TRBD2 aligns across 7 bases. Per the germline V gene, CDR1 is DFQATT and CDR2 is SNEGSKA (reference sequence). Unmatched junction bases numbered 16, after V lost 4 bases and J lost 13 bases. CDR3 length: 14 amino acids. CDR3 protein: CSATPGGFLETQFF. Written as DNA, the CDR3 is TGCAGTGCTACCCCCGGGGGGTTTCTGGAGACCCAGTTCTTC.